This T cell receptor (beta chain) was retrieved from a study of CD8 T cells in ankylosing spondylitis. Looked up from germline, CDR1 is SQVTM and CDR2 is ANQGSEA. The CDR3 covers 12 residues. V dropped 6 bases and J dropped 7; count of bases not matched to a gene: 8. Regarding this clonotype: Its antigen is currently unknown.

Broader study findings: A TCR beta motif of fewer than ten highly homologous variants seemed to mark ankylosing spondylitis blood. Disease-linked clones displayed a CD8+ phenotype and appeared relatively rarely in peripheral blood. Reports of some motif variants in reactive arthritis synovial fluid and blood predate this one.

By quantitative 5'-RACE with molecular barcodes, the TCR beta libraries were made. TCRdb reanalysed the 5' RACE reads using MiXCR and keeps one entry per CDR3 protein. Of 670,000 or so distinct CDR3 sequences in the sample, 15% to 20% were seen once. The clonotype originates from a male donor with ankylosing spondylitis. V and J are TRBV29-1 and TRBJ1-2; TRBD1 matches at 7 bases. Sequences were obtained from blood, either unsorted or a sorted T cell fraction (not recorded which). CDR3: CSVRTGTSGYTF. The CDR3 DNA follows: TGCAGCGTGAGGACAGGAACCTCTGGCTACACCTTC. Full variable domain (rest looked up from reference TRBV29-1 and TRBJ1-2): SAVISQKPSRDICQRGTSLTIQCQVDSQVTMMFWYRQQPGQSLTLIATANQGSEATYESGFVIDKFPISRPNLTFSTLTVSNMSPEDSSIYLCSVRTGTSGYTFGSGTRLTVV.